The 7 T cell receptor beta chains listed next were all sequenced from one sample in a study of T cells in localized non-small cell lung cancer. TCRdb's copy holds only in-frame clones and misses some; the assay was immunoSEQ multiplex PCR. The table has 23,000 or so clones, roughly 90% seen once. This material consisted of peripheral blood, taken before any cancer treatment. These receptors all stem from a woman aged 35-75 years with stage I lung adenocarcinoma.

The chain couples TRBV18 to TRBJ1-1; 7 nucleotides line up with TRBD1. With 5 bases clipped from V and 2 bases from J, the junction kept 8 bases outside the gene matches. The CDR3 spans 15 residues. Germline V lookup: CDR1 KGHSH, CDR2 LQKENI. CDR3 amino acids: CASSESGTENTEAFF. The CDR3 region has the DNA TGTGCCAGCTCAGAATCCGGGACAGAAAACACTGAAGCTTTCTTT.

The chain recombines TRBV4-3 with TRBJ2-7; 14 nucleotides align to TRBD2. Trimming cost V 4 bases and J 1 base; bases outside gene matches: 0. Germline CDR1 LGHNA, CDR2 YSLEER. The CDR3 covers 15 residues. The CDR3 region is CASSRTSGGSYEQYF. The CDR3 nucleotides are TGCGCCAGCAGCCGGACTAGCGGGGGGTCCTACGAGCAGTACTTC.

The rearrangement uses TRBV6-5 and TRBJ2-1, with D perhaps TRBD1 (7 bases). CDR3 length: 15 amino acids. Trimming removed 2 bases at V and 5 bases at J, with 13 bases between. Germline V gives CDR1 MNHEY, CDR2 SVGAGI. In DNA, the CDR3 is TGTGCCAGCAGTTACGTGGAGGGGGCGAACAATGAGCAGTTCTTC. Its translation: CASSYVEGANNEQFF.

This chain joins TRBV11-2 and TRBJ1-2; D remains ambiguous. The length of the CDR3 is 14 residues. Deletions cut 1 base from V and 4 bases from J, with 10 bases between. CDR1 is SGHAT, CDR2 FQNNGV, per germline. CDR3 protein: CASSLGQRIYGYTF. For the CDR3, the DNA is TGTGCCAGCAGCTTAGGGCAGAGAATCTATGGCTACACCTTC. Filled out from reference TRBV11-2 and TRBJ1-2, the complete variable domain reads EAGVAQSPRYKIIEKRQSVAFWCNPISGHATLYWYQQILGQGPKLLIQFQNNGVVDDSQLPKDRFSAERLKGVDSTLKIQPAKLEDSAVYLCASSLGQRIYGYTFGSGTRLTVV.

The V and J genes are TRBV6-5 and TRBJ1-5; D is uncertain. CDR1 is MNHEY, CDR2 SVGAGI, per germline. The CDR3 sequence is 13 residues long. The V gene lost 4 bases and the J gene lost 5 bases, with 9 bases spanning the gap. CDR3 residues: CASSSLPHQPQHF. The CDR3 DNA follows: TGTGCCAGCAGTTCGCTTCCGCATCAGCCCCAGCATTTT.

This chain joins TRBV5-1 and TRBJ2-2, with 8 bases that match TRBD1. Trimming at V came to 6 bases and at J to 4 bases, leaving 8 bases not matched to a gene. This CDR3 is 15 amino acids long. Germline CDR1 is SGHRS and CDR2 is YFSETQ. As DNA, the CDR3 is TGCGCCAGCAAAATCGGGACAGGTAGCACCGGGGAGCTGTTTTTT. Its translation: CASKIGTGSTGELFF.

The rearrangement joins TRBV7-2 to TRBJ2-3, with 10 positions matching TRBD2. This CDR3 has 16 amino acids. Germline V lookup: CDR1 SGHTA, CDR2 FQGNSA. The V and J ends lost 5 bases and 4 bases, in that order; junction bases with no gene match: 9. In DNA form, the CDR3 reads TGTGCCAGCAGCACCAGCGGGGGGGCCGGGTCAGATACGCAGTATTTT. Its protein is CASSTSGGAGSDTQYF.